The next 18 T cell receptor beta chains were all read from a single sample in a study of T-cell memory formation after mild COVID-19. MiXCR was run by TCRdb on the 5' RACE reads, yielding one entry per CDR3 protein. The table shows roughly 130,000 distinct CDR3 sequences, with approximately 5.9% occurring only once. The sequenced sample was PBMCs or a T cell subset sorted from them (not recorded which). These receptors were obtained from an adult woman who had mild COVID-19 (a few samples of this study predate the infection). Cell type and time point are not known.

This clonotype occurred a few times. This chain links TRBV7-2 with TRBJ2-2; possible D gene TRBD2, 5 bases. The CDR3 sequence is 15 residues long. Trimming pared 4 bases from V and 3 bases from J, leaving 12 bases between. Germline V gene data show CDR1 as SGHTA and CDR2 as FQGNSA. CDR3 in amino acids: CASSSPGGYTGELFF. CDR3 coding DNA: TGTGCCAGCAGCTCCCCGGGCGGGTACACCGGGGAGCTGTTTTTT.

This chain uses TRBV10-3 with TRBJ2-3; 8 bases are a match to TRBD2. Trimming removed 0 bases from V and 3 bases from J; junction bases left unmatched: 5. The germline CDR1 and CDR2 sequences are ENHRY and SYGVKD. The CDR3 runs 16 residues. Here the CDR3 DNA reads TGTGCCATCAGTGAGTCCCGTGCTAGCGGGACAGATACGCAGTATTTT. The encoded protein is CAISESRASGTDTQYF.

The chain links TRBV11-3 to TRBJ2-7, with 7 positions matching TRBD2. The J segment lost 4 bases and the V segment lost 3 bases, leaving 6 bases of the junction unmatched. The CDR3 is made up of 14 amino acids. Germline V gene lookup returns CDR1 SGHNT and CDR2 YENEEA. The chain's CDR3 is CASSLRDYIYEQYF. The CDR3, as DNA: TGTGCCAGCAGCTTGCGGGACTATATATACGAGCAGTACTTC. Using reference TRBV11-3 and TRBJ2-7 for the parts outside the CDR3, the full variable domain is EAGVVQSPRYKIIEKKQPVAFWCNPISGHNTLYWYLQNLGQGPELLIRYENEEAVDDSQLPKDRFSAERLKGVDSTLKIQPAELGDSAVYLCASSLRDYIYEQYFGPGTRLTVT.

This clonotype was detected a few times. The conserved phenylalanine or tryptophan normally closing the CDR3 is absent here, so this likely arose from a read error. Because the CDR3's place on the DNA is in doubt, the DNA is left out and the CDR3 is given as listed by TCRdb. The chain recombines TRBV5-6 with TRBJ2-4; no check of the table's D call, TRBD2, against the DNA was made. A total of 15 residues make up the CDR3, ends included. The germline gives CDR1 SGHDT, CDR2 YYEEEE. CDR3: CASSFASGSGNIISS.

The chain joins TRBV6-5 to TRBJ1-2; D may be TRBD1 (5 bases). V lost 5 bases and J lost 8, with 15 bases in between. CDR1 and CDR2 (germline): MNHEY, SVGAGI. The CDR3 loop spans 13 amino acids. In DNA, the CDR3 is TGTGCCAGCAGTAGGACGGAGGACAACGGCTACACCTTC. Residues: CASSRTEDNGYTF.

This clonotype has only a few counts. The chain combines TRBV4-3 with TRBJ2-3; D might be TRBD2 (6 bases). Trimming removed 1 base from V and 4 bases from J, with 12 bases in between. From germline, CDR1 is LGHNA and CDR2 YSLEER. The CDR3 has 15 amino acids. The CDR3 here is CASSQGQRVADTQYF. The CDR3 region has the DNA TGCGCCAGCAGCCAAGGCCAGCGGGTGGCAGATACGCAGTATTTT.

This clonotype was detected ten times or more. This chain links TRBV7-9 with TRBJ2-3; 13 bases are shared with TRBD2. Germline trimming cut 6 bases from V and 0 bases from J; bases unmatched to any gene: 15. The CDR3 loop spans 20 amino acids. Germline-derived CDR1 and CDR2 are SEHNR and FQNEAQ (reference sequence). In DNA, the CDR3 is TGTGCCAGCAGTTTCGGACTAGCGGGAGCGGCCAAATCTAGCACAGATACGCAGTATTTT. It specifies CASSFGLAGAAKSSTDTQYF.

The rearrangement uses TRBV6-2 or TRBV6-3 and TRBJ2-7; D remains unclear. V was pared by 4 bases and J by 3 bases, with 10 bases between. The CDR3 covers 13 residues. Germline values: CDR1 MNHEY, CDR2 SVGEGT. The CDR3 nucleotides read TGTGCCAGCAGTTTCGGACCTAACTACGAGCAGTACTTC. Translating gives CASSFGPNYEQYF.

The chain recombines TRBV12-3 or TRBV12-4 with TRBJ2-1; D perhaps matches TRBD2 (6 bases). V was pared by 5 bases and J by 12 bases, with 17 bases between. The CDR3 totals 13 residues. CDR3 sequence (DNA): TGTGCCAGCAGTCCCCGACTAGAGCAGGTGCAGTTCTTC. Translation: CASSPRLEQVQFF.

The CDR3: CAYGGAGEQFF. The CDR3 nucleotides read TGTGCCTACGGCGGGGCTGGCGAGCAGTTCTTC. The chain uses TRBV7-9 and TRBJ2-1, with D maybe TRBD2 (6 bases). CDR3 size: 11 residues. V was cut by 11 bases and J by 10 bases, with 15 bases left in between. Germline lookup yields CDR1 SEHNR and CDR2 FQNEAQ (reference sequence). Using reference TRBV7-9 and TRBJ2-1 for the parts outside the CDR3, the full variable domain is DTGVSQNPRHKITKRGQNVTFRCDPISEHNRLYWYRQTLGQGPEFLTYFQNEAQLEKSRLLSDRFSAERPKGSFSTLEIQRTEQGDSAMYLCAYGGAGEQFFGPGTRLTVL.

This clonotype came up many times. The J gene is TRBJ2-7, the V gene TRBV7-8; D may be TRBD2 (5 bases). The V end lost 4 bases, the J end lost 3 bases, and 13 bases lay between the germline ends. Per germline, CDR1 SGHVS and CDR2 FQNEAQ. This CDR3 spans 14 amino acids. CDR3 DNA sequence: TGTGCCAGCAGCTCGCGGGTAGGGTTCTACGAGCAGTACTTC. It encodes CASSSRVGFYEQYF.

This clonotype has at least ten counts. This chain links TRBV18 with TRBJ2-5; TRBD1 is a possible D gene (5 bases). The CDR3 runs 15 residues. The ends were cut back, 0 bases at V and 9 bases at J, with 17 bases in the middle. Germline V gene data show CDR1 as KGHSH and CDR2 as LQKENI. The CDR3 protein is CASSPPSVAQAAQYF. In nucleotides, the CDR3 is TGTGCCAGCTCACCACCGTCGGTTGCACAGGCGGCCCAGTACTTC.

This clonotype appeared a few times. The DNA for the CDR3 is TGTGCCAGCAGCTTATTCATGAGCGGGAGACGGGGGGAGACCCAGTACTTC. It encodes CASSLFMSGRRGETQYF. This rearrangement joins TRBV7-9 to TRBJ2-5; 8 positions match TRBD2. With 2 bases clipped from V and 5 bases from J, the junction kept 13 bases outside the gene matches. The length of the CDR3 is 17 residues. Germline CDR1 and CDR2: SEHNR and FQNEAQ (reference sequence).

This chain links TRBV24-1 with TRBJ1-2, with 8 bases fitting TRBD1. CDR1 is KGHDR and CDR2 is SFDVKD in the germline V gene. Trimming took 7 bases from V and 3 from J; bases not matched to a gene: 12. The CDR3 totals 16 residues. The CDR3 DNA reads TGTGCCACCAGCGCGTCCGGGACAGGCGGACACTATGGCTACACCTTC. Translation gives CATSASGTGGHYGYTF.

This clonotype occurred many times. The CDR3 loop reads CASSQDWAGKNTEAFF. CDR3 in DNA: TGTGCCAGCAGCCAAGATTGGGCAGGGAAGAACACTGAAGCTTTCTTT. The gene calls are TRBV4-2 and TRBJ1-1; perhaps TRBD1 as D (5 bases). V shed 0 bases and J shed 1 base, with 12 bases lying between them. This CDR3 is built from 16 residues. Germline CDR1 reads LGHNA; CDR2 reads YNFKEQ.

This clonotype was counted ten times or more. This rearrangement joins TRBV7-9 to TRBJ1-1; D unresolved. CDR3 length: 14 amino acids. The V gene lost 5 bases and the J gene lost 1 base, with 11 bases spanning the gap. In germline, CDR1 is SEHNR, CDR2 FQNEAQ (reference sequence). CDR3 coding DNA: TGTGCCAGCAGCCCCAGAAACGGGAACACTGAAGCTTTCTTT. It yields the protein CASSPRNGNTEAFF.

This clonotype was seen more than once but under ten times. The chain is built from TRBV10-3 and TRBJ2-1; weak D call: TRBD1 (6 bases). The CDR3 is 15 amino acids. V was trimmed by 6 bases and J by 1 base, leaving 13 bases between them. The germline CDR1 and CDR2 sequences are ENHRY and SYGVKD. In DNA form, the CDR3 reads TGTGCCATCAGCGACCTACAGGGTTCCTACAATGAGCAGTTCTTC. Translation: CAISDLQGSYNEQFF.

The rearrangement uses TRBV5-1 and TRBJ1-5; D remains unclear. Trimming took off 4 bases at V and 6 bases at J, with 14 bases between the two ends. In germline, CDR1 is SGHRS, CDR2 YFSETQ. The CDR3 consists of 14 residues. CDR3 in amino acids: CASSLHVGGQPQHF. As DNA, the CDR3 is TGCGCCAGCAGCCTGCATGTGGGAGGTCAGCCCCAGCATTTT.